The 20 T cell receptor beta chains below were found in one sample sequenced in a study of sequential checkpoint blockade in melanoma. Only in-frame clones appear in the TCRdb table, and some are missing; sequencing was by immunoSEQ multiplex PCR. Of about 29,000 clones in the sample, more than 60% were seen once. Treatment: randomized to nivolumab then ipilimumab (arm A) or the reverse (arm B). Material: CD8+ T cells sorted from blood (inferred from file names), obtained from a patient given nivolumab and ipilimumab in sequence. These receptors were taken from a human donor with melanoma.

As concerns this clone: The sample has other DNA sequences that encode this CDR3 too. The chain is built from TRBV7-9 and TRBJ1-2, with D possibly being TRBD1 (5 bases). V was clipped by 5 bases and J by 4 bases, with 11 bases between them. CDR1 and CDR2 from the germline V gene are SEHNR and FQNEAQ (reference sequence). The CDR3 loop spans 13 amino acids. CDR3 loop: CASSPGTAYGYTF. The CDR3 bases are TGTGCCAGCAGCCCAGGGACTGCCTATGGCTACACCTTC. Looking up the rest from reference TRBV7-9 and TRBJ1-2 gives the full variable domain: DTGVSQNPRHKITKRGQNVTFRCDPISEHNRLYWYRQTLGQGPEFLTYFQNEAQLEKSRLLSDRFSAERPKGSFSTLEIQRTEQGDSAMYLCASSPGTAYGYTFGSGTRLTVV.

This clone appeared a single time. The chain joins TRBV4-1 to TRBJ2-7; D possibly corresponds to TRBD2 (6 bases). V was shortened by 1 base and J by 6 bases, with 16 bases between the two germline ends. Germline CDR1 and CDR2: MGHRA and YSYEKL. The length of the CDR3 is 15 residues. CDR3 in amino acids: CASSQASRTSSEQYF. The CDR3 coding sequence is TGCGCCAGCAGCCAAGCCTCTAGAACTAGCTCCGAGCAGTACTTC.

V gene TRBV7-9 combines with J gene TRBJ2-1; TRBD1 might be the D (6 bases). In germline, CDR1 is SEHNR, CDR2 FQNEAQ (reference sequence). With 0 bases removed from V and 3 bases from J, the gap between germline ends came to 9 bases. The CDR3 sequence is 15 residues long. CDR3 DNA sequence: TGTGCCAGCAGCTTAGCGCAGGGGATCTACAATGAGCAGTTCTTC. Its protein is CASSLAQGIYNEQFF.

The CDR3 sequence is CASRGTGANVLTF. Here the CDR3 DNA reads TGTGCCAGCAGGGGCACTGGGGCCAACGTCCTGACTTTC. V and J are TRBV2 and TRBJ2-6; no firm D call. CDR3 length: 13 amino acids. Per the germline V gene, CDR1 is SNHLY and CDR2 is FYNNEI. V shed 6 bases and J shed 2 bases, with 5 bases lying between them.

V and J are TRBV27 and TRBJ2-5; D not resolved. Germline assignment: CDR1 MNHEY and CDR2 SMNVEV (reference sequence). CDR3 length: 16 residues. Trimming pared 0 bases from V and 2 bases from J, leaving 13 bases between. The CDR3 protein is CASSLSAWAPQETQYF. CDR3 coding DNA: TGTGCCAGCAGTTTATCGGCTTGGGCACCTCAAGAGACCCAGTACTTC.

This chain joins TRBV14 and TRBJ2-3; tentatively, D is TRBD2 (5 bases). Germline values: CDR1 SGHDN, CDR2 FVKESK. This CDR3 is built from 15 residues. Trimming stripped 3 bases from V and 0 bases from J, with 10 bases between. DNA of the CDR3: TGTGCCAGCAGCCAGGCCGGGATCAGCACAGATACGCAGTATTTT. Translated, it gives CASSQAGISTDTQYF.

This clone is judged medium-sized. The chain employs TRBV5-6 and TRBJ2-7; 11 bases are a match to TRBD2. The CDR3 has 15 residues. V lost 0 bases to trimming and J lost 3 bases; unmatched junction nucleotides: 2. Looked up from germline, CDR1 is SGHDT and CDR2 is YYEEEE. Here the CDR3 reads CASSLGSGRVYEQYF. CDR3 DNA: TGTGCCAGCAGCTTGGGTAGCGGGAGGGTCTACGAGCAGTACTTC.

The chain carries TRBV4-3 and TRBJ1-2; weak D call: TRBD1 (6 bases). The CDR3 runs to 15 residues. Germline CDR1 reads LGHNA; CDR2 reads YSLEER. Trimming removed 4 bases at V and 4 bases at J, with 16 bases between. The CDR3 protein is CASSPEDSTSYGYTF. As DNA, the CDR3 is TGCGCCAGCAGCCCCGAGGACAGTACTTCCTATGGCTACACCTTC.

This clone was counted between two and nine times. The chain uses TRBV19 and TRBJ2-7, with 9 bases fitting TRBD1. This CDR3 region has 14 residues. V dropped 5 bases and J dropped 7; count of bases not matched to a gene: 9. CDR1 LNHDA and CDR2 SQIVND come from the germline V gene (reference sequence). The CDR3 DNA follows: TGTGCCAGTAGTGCGGTACAGGGGGCGCAAGAGCAGTACTTC. Protein: CASSAVQGAQEQYF.

The CDR3 region is CASTAVGQASTDTQYF. DNA for the CDR3: TGTGCCAGCACCGCCGTGGGGCAGGCAAGCACAGATACGCAGTATTTT. The chain is built from TRBV28 and TRBJ2-3, with D maybe TRBD1 (5 bases). Trimming cost V 7 bases and J 0 bases, with 17 bases left between them. In germline, CDR1 is MDHEN, CDR2 SYDVKM. This CDR3 is built from 16 residues.

The V call is TRBV19, the J call TRBJ1-2; tentative D call: TRBD1 (5 bases). With 5 bases removed from V and 3 bases from J, the gap between germline ends came to 7 bases. The germline CDR1 and CDR2 sequences are LNHDA and SQIVND (reference sequence). The CDR3 has 12 amino acids. CDR3 sequence: CASSDRYYGYTF. As DNA, the CDR3 is TGTGCCAGTAGTGACAGATACTATGGCTACACCTTC.

The V call is TRBV7-2, the J call TRBJ2-7; TRBD1 matches 11 bases. CDR1 is SGHTA and CDR2 is FQGNSA in the germline V gene. V was pared by 4 bases and J by 7 bases, with 9 bases of the junction left unmatched. This CDR3 is 15 amino acids long. For the CDR3, the DNA is TGTGCCAGCAGCTATTACGGACAGGGGGCGTATGAGCAGTACTTC. It specifies CASSYYGQGAYEQYF.

This chain links TRBV4-2 with TRBJ2-5; D may be TRBD2 (6 bases). This CDR3 is built from 15 residues. CDR1 is LGHNA and CDR2 is YNFKEQ in the germline V gene. Trimming took off 1 base at V and 5 bases at J, with 14 bases between the two ends. CDR3 coding DNA: TGTGCCAGCAGCCAAGGGGATACTAGCATGGAGACCCAGTACTTC. Translation: CASSQGDTSMETQYF.

The chain has TRBV27 and TRBJ2-7; 9 bases align to TRBD1. CDR3 length: 14 residues. CDR1 and CDR2 from the germline V gene are MNHEY and SMNVEV (reference sequence). The junction had 5 bases not matched to a gene; V was cut back by 6 bases and J by 2 bases. For the CDR3, the DNA is TGTGCCAGCAGCGACAGGGGGAGTCCCTACGAGCAGTACTTC. It translates to CASSDRGSPYEQYF.

Here the CDR3 reads CAPRGTPTEAFF. The CDR3 DNA reads TGTGCCCCCAGGGGTACCCCTACTGAAGCTTTCTTT. The chain links TRBV5-6 to TRBJ1-1; D might be TRBD1 (6 bases). CDR3 length equals 12 residues. V lost 10 bases and J 5 bases, leaving 15 bases between the germline ends. In germline, CDR1 is SGHDT, CDR2 YYEEEE.

This clone was seen a single time. The rearrangement links TRBV28 to TRBJ2-2; 7 nucleotides match TRBD2. The CDR3 runs 16 residues. V was clipped by 5 bases and J by 3 bases; unmatched bases: 9. Germline CDR1 is MDHEN and CDR2 is SYDVKM. The CDR3 is CASSPLGRGDTGELFF. CDR3 nucleotide sequence: TGTGCCAGCAGTCCCCTGGGGAGGGGCGACACCGGGGAGCTGTTTTTT.

V usage is TRBV28 and J usage is TRBJ2-7; 13 nucleotides match TRBD2. Germline CDR1 MDHEN, CDR2 SYDVKM. V trimming: 3 bases; J trimming: 3 bases; junction bases outside the gene matches: 11. The CDR3 is 18 residues long. CDR3 DNA sequence: TGTGCCAGCAGTTTGGGACTAGCGGGACGCACCTCGGACTACGAGCAGTACTTC. As protein: CASSLGLAGRTSDYEQYF.

This clone was detected only once. The chain has TRBV9 and TRBJ2-3, with 10 nucleotides matching TRBD2. This CDR3 contains 16 residues. CDR1 is SGDLS, CDR2 YYNGEE, per germline. Unmatched junction bases numbered 14, after V lost 4 bases and J lost 9 bases. In nucleotides, the CDR3 is TGTGCCAGCAGCCCTCCTTGGGGGACTAGCGAGGGGACGCAGTATTTT. Residues: CASSPPWGTSEGTQYF.

The V gene is TRBV4-3, the J gene TRBJ2-5, with a weak D call TRBD2 (6 bases). The DNA end lines up better with TRBJ2-7; the J call may be wrong. The CDR3 covers 16 residues. CDR1 and CDR2 (germline): LGHNA, YSLEER. The CDR3 coding sequence is TGCGCCAGCAGCCAAGAGGGAGACGGGGGTCCCTACGAGCAGTACTTC. Residues: CASSQEGDGGPYEQYF.

The chain links TRBV7-9 to TRBJ2-5, with D maybe TRBD2 (5 bases). The V and J ends lost 5 bases and 5 bases respectively, with 18 bases between them. From germline, CDR1 is SEHNR and CDR2 FQNEAQ (reference sequence). The CDR3 spans 15 residues. CDR3 nucleotides: TGTGCCAGCAGCCTGCAGCTGGGTAGCGTTGAGACCCAGTACTTC. The encoded protein is CASSLQLGSVETQYF.